These 14 T cell receptor beta chains were sequenced from one sample in a study of blood T cell repertoires in COVID-19 (dated by TCRdb to 2020 to 2021). Library method: the immunoSEQ multiplex PCR assay. Not all clones reach the TCRdb copy of this immuneACCESS table, which keeps in-frame sequences only. Checked studies attribute under half of the gap to unresolved V genes and leave the rest unexplained. The sample table lists about 250,000 clones, 80% to 85% of them with a count of one. 15% to 18% of the sample is held by the ten biggest clonotypes. The sample was peripheral blood. Receptor source: a person aged 65-85 years with COVID-19, enrolled during active disease.

The rearrangement links TRBV19 to TRBJ1-5, with D possibly TRBD1 on 6 matching bases. Germline V gene sequence: CDR1 LNHDA, CDR2 SQIVND (reference sequence). The CDR3 is 13 residues long. The ends were cut back, 9 bases at V and 2 bases at J, with 11 bases in the middle. Here the CDR3 DNA reads TGTGCCAGCAGGACAGCGGGCAATCAGCCCCAGCATTTT. The encoded protein is CASRTAGNQPQHF. The full variable domain, in which reference TRBV19 and TRBJ1-5 provide the parts outside the CDR3, is DGGITQSPKYLFRKEGQNVTLSCEQNLNHDAMYWYRQDPGQGLRLIYYSQIVNDFQKGDIAEGYSVSREKKESFPLTVTSAQKNPTAFYLCASRTAGNQPQHFGDGTRLSIL.

The genes are TRBV21-1 and TRBJ1-2. TRBV21-1 is termed a pseudogene. The CDR3 extends over 15 amino acids. CDR3 sequence (DNA): TGTGCCAGCAGCAAATCCAGGGGCGGGGGCCATGGCTACACCTTC. As protein: CASSKSRGGGHGYTF.

The chain recombines TRBV27 with TRBJ1-2; tentative D call: TRBD1 (5 bases). The V end was cut by 3 bases, the J end by 3 bases, with 11 bases between. The CDR3 covers 14 residues. Germline V gene sequence: CDR1 MNHEY, CDR2 SMNVEV (reference sequence). The CDR3 coding sequence is TGTGCCAGCAGTTTGTTCGGGGGGGACTATGGCTACACCTTC. The encoded protein is CASSLFGGDYGYTF.

Worth noting for this clone: The identical CDR3 is also encoded by other nucleotide sequences in the sample. This chain uses TRBV6-4 with TRBJ2-1; the D is unclear. The CDR3 loop spans 15 amino acids. Germline V gene data show CDR1 as MRHNA and CDR2 as SNTAGT. Trimming cost V 3 bases and J 0 bases, with 9 bases left between them. Here the CDR3 reads CASSESGNSYNEQFF. CDR3 in DNA: TGTGCCAGCAGTGAATCAGGAAACTCCTACAATGAGCAGTTCTTC.

The chain employs TRBV6-2 or TRBV6-3 and TRBJ1-3; no clear D. Looked up from germline, CDR1 is MNHEY and CDR2 is SVGEGT. V shed 4 bases and J shed 1 base, with 14 bases lying between them. This CDR3 has 16 residues. The CDR3 loop reads CASSFAPTASGNTIYF. Here the CDR3 DNA reads TGTGCCAGCAGTTTCGCCCCGACTGCTTCTGGAAACACCATATATTTT.

This clone came up a few times. This sequence joins TRBV2 and TRBJ1-1; D is unclear. V was shortened by 8 bases and J by 6 bases, with 16 bases between the two germline ends. Germline CDR1 SNHLY, CDR2 FYNNEI. The CDR3 totals 13 residues. CDR3 amino acids: CASGASGSPEAFF. CDR3 DNA: TGTGCCAGCGGAGCCTCGGGTTCCCCTGAAGCTTTCTTT.

The chain carries TRBV6-2 or TRBV6-3 and TRBJ2-7; 11 bases map to TRBD1. CDR3 size: 16 residues. The trim removed 4 bases at V and 4 bases at J, leaving 9 bases unmatched. CDR1 and CDR2 (germline): MNHEY, SVGEGT. CDR3 residues: CASSFGQGAMGYEQYF. In DNA, the CDR3 is TGTGCCAGCAGTTTCGGACAGGGGGCGATGGGGTACGAGCAGTACTTC.

The chain is built from TRBV15 and TRBJ2-1; 8 nucleotides match TRBD1. V lost 2 bases and J lost 9; bases outside the gene matches: 12. Per the germline V gene, CDR1 is LNHNV and CDR2 is YYDKDF (reference sequence). The CDR3 runs to 16 residues. The CDR3: CATSRMTGAQGGEQFF. The CDR3 DNA follows: TGTGCCACCAGCAGAATGACAGGGGCCCAAGGGGGTGAGCAGTTCTTC.

The V gene is TRBV25-1, the J gene TRBJ2-3; 7 bases are shared with TRBD2. The germline V gene has CDR1 MGHDK and CDR2 SYGVNS. The CDR3 length is 15 residues. J was trimmed by 2 bases and V by 8 bases; bases with no gene match: 10. CDR3 DNA: TGTGCCAGCGGGGAGGGTGGACTATACACAGATACGCAGTATTTT. Translating gives CASGEGGLYTDTQYF.

V is TRBV27 and J is TRBJ2-2; D might be TRBD1 (6 bases). Trimming took 6 bases from V and 4 from J, leaving 12 bases between them. Germline V gives CDR1 MNHEY, CDR2 SMNVEV (reference sequence). The CDR3 consists of 14 residues. The chain's CDR3 is CASRQGSRTGELFF. Here the CDR3 DNA reads TGTGCCAGCAGGCAGGGGAGTCGCACCGGGGAGCTGTTTTTT.

J is TRBJ1-2 and V is TRBV12-3 or TRBV12-4; 7 nucleotides line up with TRBD1. After removal of 3 bases from V and 4 bases from J, the junction contained 2 bases not matched to a gene. This CDR3 contains 13 residues. The DNA for the CDR3 is TGTGCCAGCAGTTTTAACAGGGGCTATGGCTACACCTTC. This codes for CASSFNRGYGYTF.

The V call is TRBV28, the J call TRBJ1-1, with 7 nucleotides matching TRBD1. With 5 bases clipped from V and 4 bases from J, the junction kept 7 bases outside the gene matches. The V gene's germline CDR1 is MDHEN and CDR2 SYDVKM. The CDR3 sequence is 14 residues long. In nucleotides, the CDR3 is TGTGCCAGCAGTCCCCCAGGGGGGATCACTGAAGCTTTCTTT. This sequence encodes CASSPPGGITEAFF.

The chain combines TRBV7-2 with TRBJ1-2, with unresolved D. This CDR3 is 14 amino acids long. Germline assignment: CDR1 SGHTA and CDR2 FQGNSA. The V gene lost 3 bases and the J gene lost 0 bases, with 8 bases spanning the gap. CDR3 sequence reads: CASSFGSSNYGYTF. The CDR3 bases are TGTGCCAGCAGCTTCGGTAGCTCTAACTATGGCTACACCTTC.

The gene calls are TRBV6-2 or TRBV6-3 and TRBJ1-2; D may be TRBD1 (6 bases). Between the trimmed V and J ends, which lost 4 bases and 1 base, there was a span of 10 bases. Per the germline V gene, CDR1 is MNHEY and CDR2 is SVGEGT. This CDR3 contains 14 residues. CDR3 region: CASSSGALNYGYTF. The DNA for the CDR3 is TGTGCCAGCAGTTCAGGGGCTCTTAACTATGGCTACACCTTC.